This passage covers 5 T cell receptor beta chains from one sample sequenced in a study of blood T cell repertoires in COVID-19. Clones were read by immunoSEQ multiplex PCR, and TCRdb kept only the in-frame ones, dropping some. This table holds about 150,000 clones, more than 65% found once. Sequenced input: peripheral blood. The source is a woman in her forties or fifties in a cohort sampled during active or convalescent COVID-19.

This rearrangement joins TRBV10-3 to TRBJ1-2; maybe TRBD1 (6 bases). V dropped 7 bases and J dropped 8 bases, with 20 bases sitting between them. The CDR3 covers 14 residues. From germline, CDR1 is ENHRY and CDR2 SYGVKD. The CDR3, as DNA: TGTGCCATCACTTCCGCTACAGGGAGTGGAGGCTACACCTTC. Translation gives CAITSATGSGGYTF.

CDR3 DNA sequence: TGTGCCTGGAACCGACAGGGGGCAGATCAGCCCCAGCATTTT. Its translation is CAWNRQGADQPQHF. The rearrangement links TRBV30 to TRBJ1-5; 10 bases align to TRBD1. V shed 4 bases, J shed 5 bases, and the junction held 5 bases outside the gene matches. Germline V gene lookup returns CDR1 GTSNPN and CDR2 SVGIG (reference sequence). This CDR3 spans 14 amino acids. The full variable domain, with the rest looked up from reference TRBV30 and TRBJ1-5, is SQTIHQWPATLVQPVGSPLSLECTVEGTSNPNLYWYRQAAGRGLQLLFYSVGIGQISSEVPQNLSASRPQDRQFILSSKKLLLSDSGFYLCAWNRQGADQPQHFGDGTRLSIL.

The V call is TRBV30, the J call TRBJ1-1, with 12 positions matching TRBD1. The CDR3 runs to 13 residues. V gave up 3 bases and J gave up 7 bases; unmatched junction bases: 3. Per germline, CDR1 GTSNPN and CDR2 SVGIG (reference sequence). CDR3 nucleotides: TGTGCCTGGAGGGGACAGGGGGCTGGTGAAGCTTTCTTT. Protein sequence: CAWRGQGAGEAFF.

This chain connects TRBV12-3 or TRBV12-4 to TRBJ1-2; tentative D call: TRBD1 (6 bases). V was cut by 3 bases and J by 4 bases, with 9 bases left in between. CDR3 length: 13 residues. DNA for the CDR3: TGTGCCAGCAGTTTCGGGGGGCGCTATGGCTACACCTTC. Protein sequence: CASSFGGRYGYTF.

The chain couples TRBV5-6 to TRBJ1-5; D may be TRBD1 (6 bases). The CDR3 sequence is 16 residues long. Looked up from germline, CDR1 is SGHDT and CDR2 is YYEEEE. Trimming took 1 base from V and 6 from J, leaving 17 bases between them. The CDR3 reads CASSLWGGQTPQPQHF. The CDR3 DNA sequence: TGTGCCAGCAGCTTGTGGGGTGGACAGACCCCTCAGCCCCAGCATTTT.